The source of this T cell receptor beta chain is a study of beta chain features in type 1 diabetes. Expressed TCRB transcripts were sequenced after all isolated RNA was converted to cDNA. Produced via immunoSEQ multiplex PCR; TCRdb's table is partial and in-frame only. This sample has 350,000 or so clones, with around 19% found just once. Germline V CDR1 and CDR2: LGHNA, YSLEER. Trimming took 1 base from V and 4 from J; bases not matched to a gene: 6. This CDR3 region has 15 residues. The source of this sequence is a woman under 30 in good health. The sample comprised naive CD4+ T cells from blood. The V gene is TRBV4-3, the J gene TRBJ1-2; 7 nucleotides agree with TRBD1. The chain's CDR3 is CASSQGRGRSYGYTF. CDR3 coding DNA: TGCGCCAGCAGCCAAGGAAGGGGGCGAAGCTATGGCTACACCTTC.